These 28 T cell receptor beta chains share one sample of origin, sequenced in a study of T cells after yellow fever vaccination. TCRdb passed the 5' RACE reads through MiXCR, listing each CDR3 protein once. Among 150,000 to 200,000 distinct CDR3 sequences, roughly 9% were seen once, and the ten largest hold about a third. This specimen consisted of CD8+ T cells sorted from PBMCs, obtained 45 days after the yellow fever booster vaccination. The receptors originated from a man between 18 and 35 years old who received the YFV17D yellow fever vaccine.

The table lists this clonotype with many counts. This may stem from a read error, because a much larger clone lies one nucleotide away. CDR3 nucleotide sequence: TGTGCCAGCAGCCAAGAGCGGGGGGGCCCAGATACGCAGTATTTT. Translated, it gives CASSQERGGPDTQYF. V usage is TRBV4-2 and J usage is TRBJ2-3; the match to TRBD2 covers 9 bases. The length of the CDR3 is 15 residues. Trimming at V came to 0 bases and at J to 4 bases, leaving 2 bases not matched to a gene. Per the germline V gene, CDR1 is LGHNA and CDR2 is YNFKEQ.

Points on this clonotype: The germline gene is not matched at one end of the junction; a read error may be the cause. CDR3 nucleotides: TGTGCCAGCAGCTTAATTGGTCCGTCAGGGGCGATTTCCTTT. As protein: CASSLIGPSGAISF. The chain has TRBV7-2 and TRBJ1-3; D might be TRBD1 (6 bases). In germline, CDR1 is SGHTA, CDR2 FQGNSA. The CDR3 totals 14 residues.

This chain connects TRBV4-2 to TRBJ2-1; TRBD2 matches 9 bases. Trimming cost V 3 bases and J 1 base; bases outside gene matches: 1. From germline, CDR1 is LGHNA and CDR2 YNFKEQ. The CDR3 covers 15 residues. The CDR3, as DNA: TGTGCCAGCAGCCAGCTAGCGGGATCCTACAATGAGCAGTTCTTC. It translates to CASSQLAGSYNEQFF.

V usage is TRBV4-3 and J usage is TRBJ2-1; 12 nucleotides agree with TRBD2. Germline CDR1 and CDR2: LGHNA and YSLEER. V was pared by 0 bases and J by 8 bases, with 8 bases of the junction left unmatched. The CDR3 contains 17 residues. The CDR3 is CASSQDKASGGDDEQFF. The CDR3 region has the DNA TGCGCCAGCAGCCAAGATAAGGCTAGCGGGGGGGATGATGAGCAGTTCTTC.

The rearrangement joins TRBV6-5 to TRBJ2-6; no clear D. V lost 6 bases and J lost 5, with 14 bases in between. The CDR3 is 15 amino acids. Looked up from germline, CDR1 is MNHEY and CDR2 is SVGAGI. CDR3 sequence (DNA): TGTGCCAGCAGCCCGGGCCTTAAGTGGGCCAACGTCCTGACTTTC. Translating gives CASSPGLKWANVLTF.

The chain carries TRBV12-3 or TRBV12-4 and TRBJ2-5; no clear D. V lost 6 bases and J lost 2, with 10 bases in between. The CDR3 has 13 residues. The CDR3 sequence: CASSLDPQETQYF. CDR3 DNA sequence: TGTGCCAGCAGCCTGGACCCGCAAGAGACCCAGTACTTC.

This rearrangement joins TRBV7-2 to TRBJ1-2; the match to TRBD1 covers 9 bases. Germline assignment: CDR1 SGHTA and CDR2 FQGNSA. J gave up 7 bases and V 1 base, and 4 bases lay outside the gene matches. The CDR3 runs 14 residues. The DNA of the CDR3 is TGTGCCAGCAGCTTAGGGACAGGGGAGGCTGGCTACACCTTC. Protein product: CASSLGTGEAGYTF.

This clonotype appeared a few times. The DNA of the CDR3 is TGTGCCAGCAGCCAGGCCCCCCCAGGCTACGAGCAGTACTTC. As protein: CASSQAPPGYEQYF. The chain recombines TRBV3-1 with TRBJ2-7; D call uncertain. CDR1 and CDR2 from the germline V gene are LGHDT and YNNKEL (reference sequence). Trimming pared 3 bases from V and 3 bases from J, leaving 12 bases between. This CDR3 has 14 amino acids.

This clonotype has just a few counts. This chain connects TRBV5-1 to TRBJ2-3; D is possibly TRBD1 (5 bases). Deletions cut 1 base from V and 2 bases from J, with 14 bases between. This CDR3 is 16 amino acids long. Germline CDR1 reads SGHRS; CDR2 reads YFSETQ. The CDR3 here is CASSLWGSQPTDTQYF. The CDR3 DNA reads TGCGCCAGCAGCTTGTGGGGCAGCCAGCCCACAGATACGCAGTATTTT.

This clonotype was found a few times. V and J are TRBV6-1 and TRBJ2-7; tentative D call: TRBD1 (6 bases). This CDR3 comprises 14 residues. V gave up 6 bases and J gave up 3 bases, with 15 bases separating them. Per germline, CDR1 MNHNS and CDR2 SASEGT. The CDR3, as DNA: TGTGCCAGCAGGAAAAGGGACACCCACTACGAGCAGTACTTC. Amino acid sequence: CASRKRDTHYEQYF.

This clonotype was recorded only once. The chain uses TRBV2 and TRBJ2-3; 7 bases line up with TRBD2. The V segment lost 0 bases and the J segment 2 bases; nucleotides outside the gene matches: 5. Germline V lookup: CDR1 SNHLY, CDR2 FYNNEI. This CDR3 is built from 16 residues. CDR3: CASSEALLADTDTQYF. The DNA of the CDR3 is TGTGCCAGCAGTGAAGCGCTTCTAGCGGACACAGATACGCAGTATTTT.

This clonotype turned up a few times. The V call is TRBV4-1, the J call TRBJ1-1; D is unresolved. CDR1 is MGHRA, CDR2 YSYEKL, per germline. This CDR3 spans 12 amino acids. The germline V and J ends were trimmed by 4 bases and 7 bases, with 10 bases remaining between them. The CDR3 region is CASSPNESEAFF. DNA of the CDR3: TGCGCCAGCAGCCCCAACGAAAGTGAAGCTTTCTTT.

This clonotype was counted ten times or more. The rearrangement joins TRBV12-3 or TRBV12-4 to TRBJ2-2; 7 bases line up with TRBD1. CDR3 length: 12 amino acids. J gave up 6 bases and V 6 bases, and 1 base lay outside the gene matches. CDR3 protein: CASRQGSGELFF. CDR3 nucleotide sequence: TGTGCCAGCAGACAGGGGTCCGGGGAGCTGTTTTTT.

The chain employs TRBV19 and TRBJ2-3; tentatively, D is TRBD2 (7 bases). The CDR3 extends over 14 amino acids. Germline-derived CDR1 and CDR2 are LNHDA and SQIVND (reference sequence). V shed 7 bases and J shed 4 bases, with 15 bases lying between them. The CDR3: CASKKGGLADTQYF. CDR3 nucleotides: TGTGCCAGTAAGAAGGGGGGGCTGGCAGATACGCAGTATTTT.

Many counts were recorded for this clonotype. This chain connects TRBV10-3 to TRBJ2-3; perhaps D is TRBD1 or TRBD2 (5 bases each). V lost 10 bases to trimming and J lost 0 bases, with 11 bases between them. There are 13 residues in the CDR3. Germline CDR1 reads ENHRY; CDR2 reads SYGVKD. The DNA for the CDR3 is TGTGCCACCCTCGGGGCTAGCACAGATACGCAGTATTTT. The encoded protein is CATLGASTDTQYF.

This clonotype was detected only a few times. The V and J genes are TRBV6-2 or TRBV6-3 and TRBJ2-6; no definite D call. Trimming took off 0 bases at V and 0 bases at J, with 9 bases between the two ends. Germline V gene data show CDR1 as MNHEY and CDR2 as SVGEGT. This CDR3 is 17 amino acids long. The CDR3 coding sequence is TGTGCCAGCAGTTACTCGATTGTGAACTCTGGGGCCAACGTCCTGACTTTC. Protein product: CASSYSIVNSGANVLTF.

This clonotype was picked up a small number of times. J is TRBJ2-2 and V is TRBV24-1; 8 positions agree with TRBD1. Germline loops: CDR1 KGHDR, CDR2 SFDVKD. The CDR3 loop spans 19 amino acids. The J segment lost 1 base and the V segment lost 4 bases, leaving 13 bases of the junction unmatched. The CDR3 bases are TGTGCCACCAGTGACAGCAGGGGGCTGGGAAGATTGAACACCGGGGAGCTGTTTTTT. It translates to CATSDSRGLGRLNTGELFF.

In its sample, this clonotype was seen a few times. J is TRBJ1-5 and V is TRBV7-7; a weak D match, TRBD1 (5 bases). Germline CDR1 SSHAT, CDR2 FNYEAQ (reference sequence). The CDR3 spans 14 residues. CDR3 residues: CATTVPGRNQPQHF. The CDR3 DNA follows: TGTGCTACCACGGTCCCGGGGCGCAATCAGCCCCAGCATTTT.

This clonotype came up a few times. CDR3 nucleotide sequence: TGCGCCAGCAGCCAAAGCCCCGGGGAGCTGTTTTTT. The encoded protein is CASSQSPGELFF. The chain joins TRBV4-3 to TRBJ2-2; D is uncertain. There are 12 residues in the CDR3. With 2 bases removed from V and 6 bases from J, the gap between germline ends came to 4 bases. Per the germline V gene, CDR1 is LGHNA and CDR2 is YSLEER.

In its sample, this clonotype was seen a few times. The V gene is TRBV6-2 or TRBV6-3, the J gene TRBJ2-7; D is possibly TRBD2 (5 bases). This CDR3 contains 16 residues. Per germline, CDR1 MNHEY and CDR2 SVGEGT. V gave up 0 bases and J gave up 5 bases, with 17 bases separating them. CDR3 amino acids: CASSYSTRNRGNEQYV. CDR3 coding DNA: TGTGCCAGCAGTTACTCGACACGGAATAGAGGGAACGAGCAGTACGTC.

This clonotype was counted many times. The chain uses TRBV29-1 and TRBJ1-1, with TRBD1 as a possible D gene (5 bases). The CDR3 is made up of 11 amino acids. Trimming shortened V by 5 bases and J by 8 bases, and 12 bases separated the two germline ends. Germline V gene sequence: CDR1 SQVTM, CDR2 ANQGSEA. CDR3 region: CSVKVQGEAFF. In DNA form, the CDR3 reads TGCAGCGTTAAGGTGCAGGGAGAAGCTTTCTTT.

This clonotype was counted ten times or more. The chain is built from TRBV2 and TRBJ1-2; a possible D gene is TRBD1 (5 bases). The CDR3 runs to 14 residues. CDR1 is SNHLY, CDR2 FYNNEI, per germline. V lost 1 base, J lost 8 bases, and 14 bases lay in between. The CDR3 DNA reads TGTGCCAGCAGTGAAGACTCGGGACGAGGGGGCTACACCTTC. This translates into CASSEDSGRGGYTF.

This clonotype was detected only a few times. The J gene is TRBJ2-1, the V gene TRBV13; D not resolved. V lost 5 bases and J 5 bases, leaving 7 bases between the germline ends. The CDR3 is 12 residues long. Germline loops: CDR1 PRHDT, CDR2 FYEKMQ (reference sequence). The CDR3 nucleotides read TGTGCCAGCAGCCGAAACAACAATGAGCAGTTCTTC. Translation: CASSRNNNEQFF.

This clonotype was observed at least ten times. The V and J genes are TRBV28 and TRBJ2-1; D remains unclear. The CDR3 is 14 residues long. The V gene lost 3 bases and the J gene lost 5 bases, with 11 bases spanning the gap. Germline values: CDR1 MDHEN, CDR2 SYDVKM. Here the CDR3 reads CASSLSWPNNEQFF. CDR3 nucleotide sequence: TGTGCCAGCAGTTTGTCGTGGCCAAACAATGAGCAGTTCTTC.

The chain has TRBV19 and TRBJ1-1; no clear D gene. The length of the CDR3 is 13 residues. The germline V gene encodes CDR1 LNHDA and CDR2 SQIVND (reference sequence). The V end was cut by 1 base, the J end by 5 bases, with 8 bases between. CDR3: CASSIVTRTEAFF. As DNA, the CDR3 is TGTGCCAGTAGTATAGTCACCAGGACTGAAGCTTTCTTT.

The chain carries TRBV29-1 and TRBJ2-1; D gene uncertain. V dropped 2 bases and J dropped 7 bases, with 15 bases sitting between them. Germline V gives CDR1 SQVTM, CDR2 ANQGSEA. This CDR3 contains 14 residues. CDR3: CSVESISRPNEQFF. Here the CDR3 DNA reads TGCAGCGTTGAAAGCATTAGCCGTCCGAATGAGCAGTTCTTC.

Notes on this clonotype: An end of the junction does not agree with germline; a read error may underlie this. The chain is built from TRBV7-7 and TRBJ2-2; D ambiguous. This CDR3 region has 13 residues. The germline gives CDR1 SSHAT, CDR2 FNYEAQ (reference sequence). CDR3 amino acids: CASSLEIAGELFF. CDR3 DNA sequence: TGTGCTAGCAGCTTAGAAATAGCCGGGGAGCTGTTTTTT.

This clonotype was found a few times. The chain links TRBV4-3 to TRBJ2-1; 7 bases agree with TRBD1. CDR1 is LGHNA, CDR2 YSLEER, per germline. Germline trimming cut 2 bases from V and 6 bases from J; bases unmatched to any gene: 10. CDR3 length: 16 residues. CDR3 sequence (DNA): TGCGCCAGCAGCCAAAGGTTAGACAGGGCGTTCAATGAGCAGTTCTTC. Amino acids: CASSQRLDRAFNEQFF.